This T cell receptor (beta chain) was captured in a study of cytomegalovirus exposure and HLA in healthy donors (TCRdb year 2017). Background for the entire study: An earlier analysis of 587 of the donors reported 276 Gb of sequence data and 117 million unique TCR beta sequences obtained from some 170 million T cells. An early release that covered around 590 HLA-typed donors contained around 300 gigabases of sequencing data and about 93 million unique TCR sequences. Among the roughly 430 genotyped donors, approximately 77% belonged to the genetic ancestry cluster associated with self-reported Caucasian donors. The aim of the study was to test whether cataloging public T cell receptors could identify signatures of past pathogen exposure. The T cell repertoires of 666 subjects were profiled by immunosequencing and related to cytomegalovirus serostatus. A separate validation cohort of roughly 110 different subjects was used in addition to the approximately 670-subject first cohort. High-throughput TCR immunosequencing, statistical association of individual TCRs with disease status, and machine learning were combined to predict cytomegalovirus infection status. To study patterns of TCR occurrence, a later analysis re-analyzed previously published TCR beta repertoires from several hundred donors and added high-resolution HLA genotyping. In the later analysis, no new phenotypic data were used to find candidate immune exposures; instead, reliance was placed on TCR beta sequences and their occurrence across donors. An earlier analysis of a few hundred of the donors applied high-throughput TCR beta sequencing to assess whether each TCR beta V gene segment acted as functional or pseudogenic. Donor age, sex, ethnicity and CMV serostatus were compiled alongside the repertoire data. Genome-wide SNP genotypes for about 65% of the 666 donors were used in a later genetic analysis, which treated that subset as a discovery cohort. Every discovery cohort repertoire had been produced on one sequencing platform. Class I and class II HLA loci were covered by the typing at four-digit resolution. The number of typed donors differed by locus: roughly 629-630 for A, B, C, DRB1 and DQB1; roughly 510 for DQA1; approximately 600 for DPA1; and about 450 for DPB1. Roughly 5 DR-DQ haplotypes were treated as single units for association and clustering because of strong linkage in the cohort. Among 300 to 500 genotyped donors of the cohort, an average of around 250,000 unique TCR beta nucleotide sequences was sequenced per donor, of which about 18% were non-productive.

The library relied on the immunoSEQ multiplex PCR assay. The multiplex PCR relied on a mix of 60 forward primers for TCR Vbeta segments and 13 reverse primers for TCR Jbeta segments. Amplification of the CDR3 region of rearranged TCR beta genes was performed with a multiplex PCR assay on genomic DNA. On the Illumina HiSeq System, the amplified TCR beta libraries were sequenced as 87-base-pair reads. The authors' pipeline ran thus. A later analysis tallied approximately 87 million unique TCR beta chains across the 610 or so repertoires, and some 10 million of those chains were shared by two or more donors. Raw reads were error-corrected and collapsed into unique sequences by a nearest-neighbor algorithm in which closely related sequences were merged to remove PCR and sequencing errors. CDR3 sequences were aligned to IMGT reference sequences to assign V, D and J gene segments. For a sequence to be retained, a match of at least six nucleotides was required to both a V gene segment and a J gene segment. A rearrangement counted as productive if the CDR3 had no stop codons and remained in frame with V and J, and every other rearrangement counted as non-productive. CDR3 was defined by IMGT convention, running from the second conserved V-encoded cysteine to the conserved J-encoded phenylalanine. Sequences without an unambiguous match to a single V gene segment were excluded from the earlier analysis of over 500 of the donors. An earlier analysis of 587 of the donors classified V segments as functional when productive rearrangements were above 56.7% and as segregating when the standard deviation between donors was above 5%. A statistical classification framework was built to diagnose cytomegalovirus status from the catalog of TCR beta chain sequences. A later analysis assigned V and J genes by comparing TCR nucleotide sequences with IMGT/GENE-DB human TR gene sequences. The TCRdist pipeline was used in a later analysis to assign CDR3 sequences and most-parsimonious VDJ recombination scenarios. A later analysis defined each TCR beta chain by its CDR3 amino acid sequence plus V-gene family, and excluded reads lacking a unique V-gene family. As a way to deal with suspected cross-contamination and a sequencing artifact, a later analysis dropped 500 to 700 nucleotide sequences that were highly shared and had low generation probability. In a later analysis, a clonal expansion index for each public chain was calculated from normalized within-repertoire ranks of inferred template counts. A later analysis computed generation probabilities with a VDJ recombination model fitted to out-of-frame rearrangements, and checked the results against IGoR. In a later analysis, hypergeometric tests were used to score TCR-TCR, TCR-HLA and TCR-CMV co-occurrence, with a repertoire-size bias correction applied to TCR pairs. In a later analysis, false discovery rates were estimated by permuting HLA or CMV assignments 20 times. In a later analysis, co-occurring TCRs were grouped using DBSCAN, and TCRdist sequence similarity was added for clustering within HLA-allele-positive subsets. Co-occurrence clustering excluded repertoires with fewer than 30,000 or more than 120,000 public chains, plus five with anomalous nucleotide sharing. In TCRdb, the immuneACCESS table is reduced to in-frame sequences with V and J assigned. These tables do not hold every clone; where another copy was compared, an unresolved V gene accounts for under half, and the others remain unexplained. V, J and clone size derive from that table, while D and trimming were established from the DNA sequence. The data table for this sample lists 70,000 or so clones. Roughly 2.4% of the sample is in the top ten clones.

Notes on this clone: It lacks a known antigen.

Counted from cysteine to phenylalanine, this CDR3 has 14 amino acids. The entry retains the CDR3 DNA only, 42 bases that are in frame from base 1. The germline V gene sets CDR1 to LGHNA and CDR2 to YSLEER. Relative to germline, V is 5 bases shorter and J is 1 base shorter, with 8 bases between their ends. The cohort comprised 550 to 700 healthy bone marrow donors. At the time of sampling, every cohort member was nominally healthy, though immune exposures that went unrecorded were likely present. The donor was CMV seropositive and belonged to the group of more than 250 seropositive cohort members. Each donor provided a peripheral blood sample, and peripheral blood mononuclear cells were used for TCR beta sequencing. Genomic DNA extraction from the blood cell samples was performed with the Qiagen DNeasy Blood Extraction Kit. On the study overall, not on this receptor specifically: The sequencing pipeline was judged likely to have produced a cluster of highly shared sequence variants as a technical artifact. The earlier analysis of nearly 600 of the donors excluded 15 to 20 rarely observed V segments, including chromosome 9 orphons, because counts were too low. A later analysis associated about 18,000 TCR beta sequences with specific HLA alleles at a false discovery rate of 0.05. A later genetic analysis associated a missense DCLRE1C variant with V-gene and J-gene trimming of TCR beta chains, and an independent cohort replicated the association. When HLA alleles, especially DR and DQ, strongly co-occurred, TCR associations were difficult to assign to individual alleles. A later analysis found that TCR association rates varied across HLA loci, with DRB1 alleles showing the most associated TCRs and HLA-C alleles the fewest. Several of the top co-occurrence clusters appeared to be linked to parvovirus B19, influenza, CMV and Epstein-Barr virus, according to a later analysis. A total of 164 TCR beta chains were listed by the study as associated with cytomegalovirus. Sequencing depth was assumed to be roughly uniform across donors in the presence/absence analyses, though that assumption may not hold. According to the authors, the approach could potentially be generalized to other disease states and immunological phenotypes. According to a later genetic analysis, donors in an Asian-associated ancestry cluster had fewer N-insertions in productive TCRs than the roughly 670-donor mean. Most TCR sequences were seen in very few donors, while some public TCRs were found in many individuals. A later analysis found that HLA-associated TCR beta chains were more clonally expanded and had lower generation probabilities than equally common non-associated chains. Linkage disequilibrium might explain the correlated functional status among segregating V segments, but an unknown experimental factor could not be ruled out. The only immune exposure information available for the cohort was CMV serostatus. Some IMGT-functional V segments, including TRBV6-2 and TRBV6-3, could not be told apart with the 87-base-pair reads, so those segments were excluded. In vitro tests confirmed that a few of the cytomegalovirus-associated TCR beta chains recognize cytomegalovirus antigens. Because HLA typing was unavailable for some donors at each locus, only the typed subset was used in association tests. A further reported finding was that TCR beta sequences accurately predicted the HLA-A and HLA-B alleles for most subjects in the first cohort. This cohort had only TCR beta chains sequenced, and the lack of alpha or paired-chain data limited which features could be detected. A later analysis found that most CMV-associated TCR beta chains appeared HLA-restricted, with HLA associations seemingly driven largely by CMV exposure. The classifier was reported to diagnose cytomegalovirus status with high specificity and sensitivity in both the original cohort and the validation cohort. In an earlier analysis of some 540 of the donors, most TCR beta V segments appeared in productive rearrangements about 90% or about 30% of the time, broadly matching IMGT annotations.

The source of this sequence is a female donor in good health and CMV-seropositive. The V gene is TRBV4-3 and the J gene is TRBJ2-2; the best D guess is TRBD2, with 5 bases matching. Sequences were obtained from PBMCs. The DNA reads as follows: TGCGCCAGCAGCAGGGCGGGGAACACCGGGGAGCTGTTTTTT. This yields the protein CASSRAGNTGELFF.